These 13 T cell receptor beta chains originate from one sample sequenced in a study of T-cell memory formation after mild COVID-19. TCRdb reprocessed the 5' RACE reads with MiXCR, giving one entry per CDR3 protein. The sample yields hundreds of thousands of distinct CDR3 sequences, over 15% seen once. Material: PBMCs or a T cell subset sorted from them (not recorded which). The receptor set was obtained from an adult woman who had mild COVID-19 (a few samples of this study predate the infection). Cell type and time point are not known.

In its sample, this clonotype was seen a few times. CDR3 residues: CAWSVSRGSTDTQYF. The CDR3 coding sequence is TGTGCCTGGAGTGTATCACGGGGGAGCACAGATACGCAGTATTTT. V and J are TRBV30 and TRBJ2-3, with D maybe TRBD2 (6 bases). Germline loops: CDR1 GTSNPN, CDR2 SVGIG (reference sequence). The CDR3 has 15 residues. V lost 0 bases to trimming and J lost 0 bases, with 10 bases between them.

This rearrangement joins TRBV5-1 to TRBJ1-2, with D possibly being TRBD1 (6 bases). Germline V gene lookup returns CDR1 SGHRS and CDR2 YFSETQ. V lost 4 bases and J 3 bases, leaving 10 bases between the germline ends. CDR3 length equals 13 residues. CDR3 in DNA: TGCGCCAGCAGCGCTTGGACAGACTATGGCTACACCTTC. Its translation is CASSAWTDYGYTF.

In nucleotides, the CDR3 is TGTGCCAGCAGTTACTCTGATAGCGGGGGGGGTGAGCAGTTCTTC. It translates to CASSYSDSGGGEQFF. V is TRBV6-5 and J is TRBJ2-1, with 11 bases identical to TRBD2. This CDR3 comprises 15 residues. The germline gives CDR1 MNHEY, CDR2 SVGAGI. Trimming removed 0 bases from V and 9 bases from J; junction bases left unmatched: 4.

This clonotype was detected a few times. This chain uses TRBV7-2 with TRBJ2-1, with 10 bases aligning to TRBD2. This CDR3 spans 14 amino acids. CDR1 and CDR2 from the germline V gene are SGHTA and FQGNSA. J was trimmed by 9 bases and V by 4 bases; bases with no gene match: 6. The CDR3 coding sequence is TGTGCCAGCAGCTCTAGCGGGAGTTCCCCTGAGCAGTTCTTC. This codes for CASSSSGSSPEQFF.

This clonotype was recorded a few times. The chain employs TRBV6-2 or TRBV6-3 and TRBJ2-1, with TRBD2 identical over 12 bases. The J segment lost 7 bases and the V segment lost 5 bases, leaving 3 bases of the junction unmatched. The V gene's germline CDR1 is MNHEY and CDR2 SVGEGT. This CDR3 has 14 amino acids. The CDR3 sequence: CASSASGRENEQFF. As DNA, the CDR3 is TGTGCCAGCAGTGCTAGCGGGAGGGAGAATGAGCAGTTCTTC.

This clonotype was found a few times. This chain uses TRBV14 with TRBJ1-2, with 8 bases matching TRBD1. J was trimmed by 2 bases and V by 1 base; bases with no gene match: 3. From germline, CDR1 is SGHDN and CDR2 FVKESK. The CDR3 has 15 residues. CDR3 nucleotide sequence: TGTGCCAGCAGCCAAGCAGGGGGCCGGAACTATGGCTACACCTTC. Its translation is CASSQAGGRNYGYTF.

This clonotype was observed many times. The chain has TRBV12-3 or TRBV12-4 and TRBJ1-1, with D unclear. The CDR3 totals 13 residues. The V and J ends lost 4 bases and 7 bases respectively, with 13 bases between them. The CDR3 coding sequence is TGTGCCAGCAGTTATGGGAGCCCTTTTGAAGCTTTCTTT. As protein: CASSYGSPFEAFF.

This clonotype has just a few counts. This chain joins TRBV9 and TRBJ1-1; D may be TRBD1 (6 bases). With 2 bases removed from V and 4 bases from J, the gap between germline ends came to 15 bases. From germline, CDR1 is SGDLS and CDR2 YYNGEE. The CDR3 is 15 amino acids. This CDR3 is CASSVSDRRGTEAFF. CDR3 bases: TGTGCCAGCAGCGTTTCTGACAGGAGAGGCACTGAAGCTTTCTTT.

Comments on this clonotype: Relative to the germline gene, one junction end is altered; a read error may explain this. The J gene is TRBJ1-1, the V gene TRBV15; D remains unclear. The CDR3 has 14 amino acids. Germline lookup yields CDR1 LNHNV and CDR2 YYDKDF (reference sequence). The CDR3 DNA is TGTGCCACAAGCACAAGGAAAGGGAGAACTGAAGCTTTCTTT. This codes for CATSTRKGRTEAFF.

The chain couples TRBV11-3 to TRBJ1-3, with 7 bases matching TRBD1. CDR1 is SGHNT and CDR2 is YENEEA in the germline V gene. J gave up 4 bases and V 5 bases, and 11 bases lay outside the gene matches. The CDR3 has 16 amino acids. CDR3 in DNA: TGTGCCAGCAGCCCACTCGACAGGGTAGACGGAAACACCATATATTTT. Residues: CASSPLDRVDGNTIYF.

This clonotype came up a few times. The chain combines TRBV11-3 with TRBJ1-1, with 7 bases matching TRBD1. The CDR3 is made up of 15 amino acids. J was trimmed by 0 bases and V by 1 base; bases with no gene match: 2. Germline assignment: CDR1 SGHNT and CDR2 YENEEA. The CDR3 DNA follows: TGTGCCAGCAGCTTAGCGGGACAGTTGAACACTGAAGCTTTCTTT. This codes for CASSLAGQLNTEAFF.

This clonotype was picked up many times. This sequence joins TRBV6-5 and TRBJ1-4; TRBD1 is a possible D gene (6 bases). The CDR3 loop spans 15 amino acids. The germline V and J ends were trimmed by 0 bases and 7 bases, with 12 bases remaining between them. Per the germline V gene, CDR1 is MNHEY and CDR2 is SVGAGI. The CDR3 reads CASSYSPGGGEKLFF. As DNA, the CDR3 is TGTGCCAGCAGTTACTCGCCGGGGGGCGGTGAAAAACTGTTTTTT.

This clonotype turned up a few times. The chain's CDR3 is CASSRLTGALTDTQYF. CDR3 bases: TGTGCCAGCAGTCGCCTGACAGGGGCTCTCACAGATACGCAGTATTTT. V usage is TRBV6-2 or TRBV6-3 and J usage is TRBJ2-3; TRBD1 matches at 8 bases. Per germline, CDR1 MNHEY and CDR2 SVGEGT. Trimming took 5 bases from V and 2 from J; bases not matched to a gene: 9. The CDR3 extends over 16 amino acids.